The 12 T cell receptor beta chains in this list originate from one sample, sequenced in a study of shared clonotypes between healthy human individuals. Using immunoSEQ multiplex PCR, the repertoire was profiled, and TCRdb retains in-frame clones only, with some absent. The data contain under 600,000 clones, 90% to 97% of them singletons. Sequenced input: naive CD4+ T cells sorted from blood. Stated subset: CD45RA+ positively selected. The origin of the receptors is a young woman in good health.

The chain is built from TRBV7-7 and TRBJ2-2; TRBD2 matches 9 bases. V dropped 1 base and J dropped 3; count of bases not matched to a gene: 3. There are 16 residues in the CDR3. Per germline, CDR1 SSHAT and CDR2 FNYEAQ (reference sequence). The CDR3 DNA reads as TGTGCCAGCAGCTTAGTGGCTAGCGGGGACACCGGGGAGCTGTTTTTT. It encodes CASSLVASGDTGELFF.

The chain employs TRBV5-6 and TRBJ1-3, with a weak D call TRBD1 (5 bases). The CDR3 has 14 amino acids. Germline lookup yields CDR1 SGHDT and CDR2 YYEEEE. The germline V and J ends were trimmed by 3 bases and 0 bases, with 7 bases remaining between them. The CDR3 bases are TGTGCCAGCAGCTACGACAGCTCTGGAAACACCATATATTTT. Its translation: CASSYDSSGNTIYF.

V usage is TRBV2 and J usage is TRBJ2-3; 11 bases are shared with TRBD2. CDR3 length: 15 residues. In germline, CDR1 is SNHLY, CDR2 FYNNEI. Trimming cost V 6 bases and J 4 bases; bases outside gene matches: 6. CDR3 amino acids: CASRDSGRVADTQYF. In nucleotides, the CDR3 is TGTGCCAGCAGAGATAGCGGGAGGGTGGCAGATACGCAGTATTTT.

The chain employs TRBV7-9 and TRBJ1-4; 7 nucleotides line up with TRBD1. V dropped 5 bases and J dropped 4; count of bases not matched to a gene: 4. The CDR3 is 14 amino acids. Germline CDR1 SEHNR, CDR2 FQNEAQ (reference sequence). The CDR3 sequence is CASSPGTVNEKLFF. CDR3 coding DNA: TGTGCCAGCAGCCCCGGGACAGTTAATGAAAAACTGTTTTTT.

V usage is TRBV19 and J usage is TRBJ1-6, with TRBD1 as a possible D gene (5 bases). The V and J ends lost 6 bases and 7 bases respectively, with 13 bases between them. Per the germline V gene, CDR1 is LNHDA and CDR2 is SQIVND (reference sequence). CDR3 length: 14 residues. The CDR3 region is CASRVTAGNSPLHF. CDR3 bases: TGTGCCAGTAGGGTGACGGCAGGGAATTCACCCCTCCACTTT.

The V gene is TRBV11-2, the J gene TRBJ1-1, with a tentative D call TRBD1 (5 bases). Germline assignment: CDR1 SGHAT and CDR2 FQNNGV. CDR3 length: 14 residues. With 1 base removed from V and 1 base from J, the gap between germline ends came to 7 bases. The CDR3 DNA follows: TGTGCCAGCAGCTTAGTGGGGGGGAACACTGAAGCTTTCTTT. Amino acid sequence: CASSLVGGNTEAFF.

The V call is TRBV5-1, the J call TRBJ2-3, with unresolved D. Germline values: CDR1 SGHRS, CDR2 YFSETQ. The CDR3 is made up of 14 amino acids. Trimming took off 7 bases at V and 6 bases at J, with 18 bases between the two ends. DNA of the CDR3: TGCGCCAGCTTCGTTCGGCCCCCTTTGGATACGCAGTATTTT. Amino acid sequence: CASFVRPPLDTQYF.

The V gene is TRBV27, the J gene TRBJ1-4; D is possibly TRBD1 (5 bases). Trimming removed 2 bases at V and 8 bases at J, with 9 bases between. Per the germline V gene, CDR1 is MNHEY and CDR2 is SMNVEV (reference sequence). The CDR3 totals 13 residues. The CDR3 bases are TGTGCCAGCAGTTTAGCGGGGCAGGAAAAACTGTTTTTT. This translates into CASSLAGQEKLFF.

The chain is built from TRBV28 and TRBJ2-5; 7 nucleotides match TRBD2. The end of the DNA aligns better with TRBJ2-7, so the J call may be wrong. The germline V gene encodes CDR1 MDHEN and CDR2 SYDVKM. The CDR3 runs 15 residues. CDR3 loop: CASRDQGGPAYEQYF. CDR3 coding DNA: TGTGCCAGCAGAGACCAGGGAGGGCCGGCCTACGAGCAGTACTTC.

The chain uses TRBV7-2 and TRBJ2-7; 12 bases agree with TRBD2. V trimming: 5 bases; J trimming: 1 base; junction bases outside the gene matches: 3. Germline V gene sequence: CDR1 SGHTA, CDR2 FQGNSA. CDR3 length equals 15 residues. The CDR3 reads CASSLTSGSSYEQYF. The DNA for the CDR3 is TGTGCCAGCAGCCTGACTAGCGGGAGTTCCTACGAGCAGTACTTC.

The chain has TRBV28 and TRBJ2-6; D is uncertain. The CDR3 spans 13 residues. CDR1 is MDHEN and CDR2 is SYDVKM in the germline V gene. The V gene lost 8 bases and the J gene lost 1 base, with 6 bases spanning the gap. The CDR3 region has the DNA TGTGCCAGCTTTCTTTCTGGGGCCAACGTCCTGACTTTC. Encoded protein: CASFLSGANVLTF. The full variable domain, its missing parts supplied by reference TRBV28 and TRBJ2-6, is DVKVTQSSRYLVKRTGEKVFLECVQDMDHENMFWYRQDPGLGLRLIYFSYDVKMKEKGDIPEGYSVSREKKERFSLILESASTNQTSMYLCASFLSGANVLTFGAGSRLTVL.

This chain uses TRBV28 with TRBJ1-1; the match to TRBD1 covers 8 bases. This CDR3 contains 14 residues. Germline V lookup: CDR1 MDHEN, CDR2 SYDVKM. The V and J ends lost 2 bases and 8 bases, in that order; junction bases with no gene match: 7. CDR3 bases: TGTGCCAGCAGTTTAGATTGGACAGGGAGAGAAGCTTTCTTT. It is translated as CASSLDWTGREAFF.